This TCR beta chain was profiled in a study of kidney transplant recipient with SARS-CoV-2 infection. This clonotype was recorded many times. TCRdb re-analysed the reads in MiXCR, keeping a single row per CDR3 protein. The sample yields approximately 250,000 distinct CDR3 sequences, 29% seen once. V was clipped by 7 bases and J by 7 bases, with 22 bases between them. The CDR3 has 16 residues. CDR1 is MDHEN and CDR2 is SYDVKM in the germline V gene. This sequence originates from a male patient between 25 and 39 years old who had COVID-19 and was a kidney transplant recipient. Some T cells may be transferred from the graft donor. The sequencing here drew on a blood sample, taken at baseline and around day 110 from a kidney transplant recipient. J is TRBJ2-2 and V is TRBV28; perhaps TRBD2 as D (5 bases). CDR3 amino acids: CASTTRPRGSGGELFF. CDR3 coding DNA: TGTGCCAGCACCACCCGGCCAAGAGGGTCGGGCGGGGAGCTGTTTTTT.